This record covers a single T cell receptor beta chain. The CDR3 is 16 amino acids. The V end lost 0 bases, the J end lost 2 bases, and 14 bases lay between the germline ends. Germline assignment: CDR1 SGDLS and CDR2 YYNGEE. The record originates from a study of T cells in Graves' hyperthyroidism and ophthalmopathy. Amplification of TCR beta CDR3 regions used RNA as the template. The HTBI primer set was used in a first-round RT-PCR of the TCR CDR3. TCRdb processed the multiplex PCR reads anew with MiXCR; each CDR3 protein has one entry. The sample yields approximately 380,000 distinct CDR3 sequences, 15% to 20% seen once.

The sequenced sample consisted of blood. The sequence derives from a woman aged 18 to 35 with Graves' hyperthyroidism. The rearrangement joins TRBV9 to TRBJ2-5; D may be TRBD2 (6 bases). CDR3 sequence (DNA): TGTGCCAGCAGCGTAGCCAGCGGGTTGGGGCAAGAGACCCAGTACTTC. The encoded protein is CASSVASGLGQETQYF.